Shown below are 7 T cell receptor beta chains from a single sample sequenced in a study of blood T cells in healthy people across ages (dated by TCRdb to 2014 to 2015). Libraries came from 5' RACE. Sequencer: Illumina HiSeq 2500. A second roughly 6 to 11 cycle PCR used a sample-barcoded 5' primer and a J-beta primer mix. The public reads were reprocessed in TCRdb via fastp at Q25 and MiXCR, keeping in-frame beta chains. Records with the same CDR3 protein are collapsed into one entry carrying the most frequent genes and DNA. Here the sample has about 1.6 million distinct CDR3 sequences; roughly 30% occur a single time. The ten largest clones represent around 11% of the sample. Sequenced material: blood. Source of these receptors: a woman aged 25 to 45 in good health.

This clonotype was detected a few times. The chain is built from TRBV7-2 and TRBJ2-7; a possible D gene is TRBD1 (5 bases). The germline CDR1 and CDR2 sequences are SGHTA and FQGNSA. Trimming took off 1 base at V and 3 bases at J, with 13 bases between the two ends. This CDR3 comprises 15 residues. The CDR3 sequence: CASSLEIGADYEQYF. In DNA form, the CDR3 reads TGTGCCAGCAGCTTAGAAATTGGGGCAGACTACGAGCAGTACTTC.

The J gene is TRBJ1-2, the V gene TRBV28; TRBD1 agrees at 8 bases. The CDR3 extends over 15 amino acids. V dropped 3 bases and J dropped 4; count of bases not matched to a gene: 7. CDR1 and CDR2 (germline): MDHEN, SYDVKM. The CDR3 is CASSFPPGGSYGYTF. The CDR3 DNA reads TGTGCCAGCAGTTTCCCCCCAGGGGGCTCCTATGGCTACACCTTC.

In the case of this clonotype: At one boundary the junction diverges from the germline segment, which might be a read error. The chain recombines TRBV5-1 with TRBJ2-7; D perhaps matches TRBD1 (5 bases). Germline V gene data show CDR1 as SGHRS and CDR2 as YFSETQ. The CDR3 is 15 amino acids. CDR3 loop: CASSPGPDSSYVQYF. CDR3 sequence (DNA): TGCGCCAGCAGCCCAGGGCCGGATAGCTCCTACGTGCAGTACTTC.

CDR3 DNA: TGCAGTGCTAGAAAAGCGGGGGACACAGATACGCAGTATTTT. Translating gives CSARKAGDTDTQYF. The chain combines TRBV20-1 with TRBJ2-3; 8 bases fit TRBD2. The CDR3 runs to 14 residues. The germline V gene encodes CDR1 DFQATT and CDR2 SNEGSKA (reference sequence). V lost 2 bases to trimming and J lost 2 bases; unmatched junction nucleotides: 3.

This clonotype was found a few times. V and J are TRBV29-1 and TRBJ1-1; D uncertain. Germline V gene lookup returns CDR1 SQVTM and CDR2 ANQGSEA. The V gene lost 3 bases and the J gene lost 4 bases, with 3 bases spanning the gap. The CDR3 has 10 amino acids. CDR3 sequence: CSVDSTEAFF. Written as DNA, the CDR3 is TGCAGCGTTGACTCCACTGAAGCTTTCTTT.

The table lists this clonotype with many counts. This chain links TRBV29-1 with TRBJ2-7; 9 positions agree with TRBD2. Germline loops: CDR1 SQVTM, CDR2 ANQGSEA. The CDR3 loop spans 14 amino acids. The trim removed 6 bases at V and 2 bases at J, leaving 8 bases unmatched. Written as DNA, the CDR3 is TGCAGCGTGGCCGGGACTAGCCCTACCTACGAGCAGTACTTC. Protein: CSVAGTSPTYEQYF.

CDR3 amino acids: CASSLGQAIKYGYTF. The CDR3 nucleotides are TGTGCCAGCAGCTTGGGACAGGCGATTAAGTATGGCTACACCTTC. The rearrangement joins TRBV7-2 to TRBJ1-2, with 8 bases lining up with TRBD1. Trimming removed 3 bases from V and 5 bases from J; junction bases left unmatched: 8. Germline V gives CDR1 SGHTA, CDR2 FQGNSA. The CDR3 loop spans 15 amino acids.